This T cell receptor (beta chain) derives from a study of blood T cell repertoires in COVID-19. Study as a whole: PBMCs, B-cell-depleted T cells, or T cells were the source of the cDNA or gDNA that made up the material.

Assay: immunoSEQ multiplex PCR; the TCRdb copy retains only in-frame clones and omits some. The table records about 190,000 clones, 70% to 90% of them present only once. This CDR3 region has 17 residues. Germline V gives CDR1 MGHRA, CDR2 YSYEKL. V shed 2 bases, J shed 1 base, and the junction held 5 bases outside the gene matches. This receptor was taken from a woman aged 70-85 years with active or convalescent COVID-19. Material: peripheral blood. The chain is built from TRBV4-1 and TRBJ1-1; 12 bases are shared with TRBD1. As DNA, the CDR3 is TGCGCCAGCAGCCAACCCGGGACAGGGGGCAGGAACACTGAAGCTTTCTTT. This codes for CASSQPGTGGRNTEAFF.